This is a list of T cell receptor beta chains from one sample in a study of CD8 T cells in ankylosing spondylitis. Via MiXCR, TCRdb re-called the 5' RACE reads, giving one row per CDR3 protein. The repertoire includes about 130,000 distinct CDR3 sequences, around 7% of them detected once, and 12% sits in the top ten. The sample taken for sequencing was blood, either unsorted or a sorted T cell fraction (not recorded which). The receptors were sampled from a male donor with ankylosing spondylitis or in good health (not recorded which). Each CDR3 is given with its conserved first and last residue. The order of the fields is J gene, clone size, V gene, D gene, CDR3 DNA, CDR3 protein. D genes are given only for firm matches. Rows may omit the clone size; those that give it use once, few, many or a size class.

TRBJ2-3 many TRBV5-4 TRBD2 TGTGCCAGCAGCTTGTCTCCCAGCGGGAACACAGATACGCAGTATTTT CASSLSPSGNTDTQYF
TRBJ2-1 few TRBV5-1 TRBD2 TGCGCCAGCAGCTTGGGTAGCGGGTTGGCCAATGAGCAGTTCTTC CASSLGSGLANEQFF
TRBJ2-3 many TRBV20-1 TRBD1 TGCAGTGCTAAATCGGACAGGGGCACAGATACGCAGTATTTT CSAKSDRGTDTQYF
TRBJ1-2 many TRBV11-2 - TGTGCCAGCAGCCCTGATTCCGGGCACTATGGCTACACCTTC CASSPDSGHYGYTF
TRBJ2-1 - TRBV5-5 TRBD1 TGTGCCAGCAGCTTGCCTAGGACAGGGGGTTACAATGAGCAGTTCTTC CASSLPRTGGYNEQFF
TRBJ2-1 many TRBV5-1 - TGCGCCAGCAGCTTCACAGGGCTCTCCTACAATGAGCAGTTCTTC CASSFTGLSYNEQFF
TRBJ1-5 many TRBV10-3 TRBD1 TGTGCCATCAGTCCGACAGGGATGGGCAATCAGCCCCAGCATTTT CAISPTGMGNQPQHF
TRBJ1-1 many TRBV12-3/TRBV12-4 - TGTGCCAGCAGCCAAGGCCCCGGGGGCACTGAAGCTTTCTTT CASSQGPGGTEAFF
TRBJ2-3 few TRBV18 - TGTGCCAGCTCACCGCTGGGGCGCGGCACAGATACGCAGTATTTT CASSPLGRGTDTQYF
TRBJ2-1 many TRBV10-3 - TGTGCCATCAGTGCTTACATCGGAGAGCAGTTCTTC CAISAYIGEQFF
TRBJ2-5 many TRBV3-1 - TGTGCCAGCAGACTGACAGGACCGCAAGAGACCCAGTACTTC CASRLTGPQETQYF
TRBJ2-3 many TRBV5-1 - TGCGCCAGCAGCCCGGAAGGAAGTCTTTCTGGAACAGATACGCAGTATTTT CASSPEGSLSGTDTQYF
TRBJ2-1 many TRBV20-1 TRBD2 TGCAGTGCCCCCCCCCCACTAGCGGGAGCTTACAATGAGCAGTTCTTC CSAPPPLAGAYNEQFF
TRBJ2-7 many TRBV20-1 - TGCAGTGCAAAGGCACAGGGACCGGGCTCCTACGAGCAGTACTTC CSAKAQGPGSYEQYF
TRBJ2-2 many TRBV20-1 TRBD2 TGCAGTGCTAGAGATAGCGGGAGGGCGAACACCGGGGAGCTGTTTTTT CSARDSGRANTGELFF
TRBJ2-5 - TRBV5-1 - TGCGCCAGCAGCTTATTGGGGGGCCCAGGAGAGACCCAGTACTTC CASSLLGGPGETQYF
TRBJ2-2 many TRBV20-1 - TGCAGTGCTAGAGATGATGGGGCCACCGGGGAGCTGTTTTTT CSARDDGATGELFF
TRBJ2-3 many TRBV7-7 TRBD2 TGTGCCAGCAGCTCAGGGACTAGCCGCACAGATACGCAGTATTTT CASSSGTSRTDTQYF
TRBJ1-1 many TRBV20-1 - TGCAGTGCCGCCATTGCCGGGCAGAACACTGAAGCTTTCTTT CSAAIAGQNTEAFF
TRBJ2-1 many TRBV6-2/TRBV6-3 - TGTGCCACCCATCCCCGGACTCCCAGTAAATCTGAGCAGTTCTTC CATHPRTPSKSEQFF
TRBJ2-7 few TRBV5-1 TRBD2 TGCGCCAGCAGCTCCCTAGCGGGGCCCACCTACGAGCAGTACTTC CASSSLAGPTYEQYF
TRBJ1-5 many TRBV7-2 TRBD1 TGTGCCAGCAGCGAAGGGACAGGGGGCTATCAGCCCCAGCATTTT CASSEGTGGYQPQHF
TRBJ2-7 few TRBV12-3/TRBV12-4 TRBD1 TGTGCCAGCAACCCTTACGGGACAGACTCCTACGAGCAGTACTTC CASNPYGTDSYEQYF
TRBJ1-1 many TRBV12-3/TRBV12-4 - TGTGCCAGCAGTTCACAGTTGAACACTGAAGCTTTCTTT CASSSQLNTEAFF
TRBJ1-2 few TRBV29-1 TRBD1 TGCAGCGTTGAGGGACAGGGGGTCGATGGCTACACCTTC CSVEGQGVDGYTF
TRBJ2-1 many TRBV5-8 - TGTGCCAGCAGCTTGTCGCGGGCGAGTGAGCAGTTCTTC CASSLSRASEQFF
TRBJ2-3 few TRBV7-6 TRBD1 TGTGCCAGCAGCACCAACAGGGGGCAGCGAACAGATACGCAGTATTTT CASSTNRGQRTDTQYF
TRBJ2-1 many TRBV5-8 - TGTGCCAGCAGCTTCTATAACAATGAGCAGTTCTTC CASSFYNNEQFF
TRBJ2-3 - TRBV12-3/TRBV12-4 TRBD2 TGTGCCAGCAGTTCGAGACTAGCGAGCACAGATACGCAGTATTTT CASSSRLASTDTQYF
TRBJ2-7 many TRBV12-3/TRBV12-4 TRBD1 TGTGCCAGCAGACCGCAGACAGGGGAATTCTACGAGCAGTACTTC CASRPQTGEFYEQYF
TRBJ1-2 many TRBV7-2 - TGTGCCAGCAGCCCGAGTAGTGGGGGCGGAGGCTACACCTTC CASSPSSGGGGYTF
TRBJ2-3 many TRBV7-9 - TGTGCCAGCAGCTTAAAGAGGTCGGGAGATACGCAGTATTTT CASSLKRSGDTQYF
TRBJ2-1 many TRBV5-1 TRBD1 TGCGCCAGCAGCTCGGGGACAGGTACTTACAATGAGCAGTTCTTC CASSSGTGTYNEQFF
TRBJ1-2 many TRBV20-1 - TGCAGTGCTAGAGATCTCTCAGGTTTCTCCCATGGCTACACCTTC CSARDLSGFSHGYTF
TRBJ2-3 many TRBV7-3 - TGTGCCAGCAGCTTACAGGAAGCAGGGGATACGCAGTATTTT CASSLQEAGDTQYF
TRBJ2-7 many TRBV28 - TGTGCCAGCAGGAAACGCGGCTTGGGTGCCTACGAGCAGTACTTC CASRKRGLGAYEQYF
TRBJ2-3 - TRBV5-1 TRBD2 TGCGCCAGCAGCCGAACTAGCGCGCCCCGGCGTACGCAGTATTTT CASSRTSAPRRTQYF
TRBJ1-1 many TRBV29-1 - TGCAGCGTTGAAGAAGGTGCTGAAGCTTTCTTT CSVEEGAEAFF
TRBJ2-2 many TRBV5-6 - TGTGCCAGCAGCTTGGCTGGGGGCGGGGAGCTGTTTTTT CASSLAGGGELFF
TRBJ2-5 many TRBV20-1 - TGCAGTGCTAGTTTACACCAAGAGACCCAGTACTTC CSASLHQETQYF
TRBJ2-1 many TRBV2 - TGTGCCAGCAGTACACAGAGCTCCTACAATGAGCAGTTCTTC CASSTQSSYNEQFF
TRBJ2-1 many TRBV7-2 TRBD2 TGTGCCAGCAGCTTAAGGAGCGGGAGGGTCTATGATGAGCAGTTCTTC CASSLRSGRVYDEQFF
TRBJ2-5 - TRBV18 TRBD2 TGTGCCAGCTCACCATGGACTAGCGAGGAGACCCAGTACTTC CASSPWTSEETQYF